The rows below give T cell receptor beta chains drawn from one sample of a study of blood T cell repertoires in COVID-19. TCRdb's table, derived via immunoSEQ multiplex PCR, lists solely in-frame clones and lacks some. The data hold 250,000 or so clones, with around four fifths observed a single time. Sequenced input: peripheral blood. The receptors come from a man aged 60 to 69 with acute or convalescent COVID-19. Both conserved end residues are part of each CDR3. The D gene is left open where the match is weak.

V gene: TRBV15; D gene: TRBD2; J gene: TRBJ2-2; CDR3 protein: CATSRDSLGLAGDGELFF; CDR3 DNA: TGTGCCACCAGCAGAGATTCCTTGGGGCTAGCGGGAGACGGGGAGCTGTTTTTT
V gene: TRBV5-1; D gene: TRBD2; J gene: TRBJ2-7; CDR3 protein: CASSFPLAGGPHEQYF; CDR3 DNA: TGCGCCAGCAGCTTTCCCTTAGCGGGAGGGCCCCACGAGCAGTACTTC
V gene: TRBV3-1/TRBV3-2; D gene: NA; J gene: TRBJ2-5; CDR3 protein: CASSQRVTGRQETQYF; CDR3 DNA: TGTGCCAGCAGCCAACGAGTCACAGGGCGACAAGAGACCCAGTACTTC
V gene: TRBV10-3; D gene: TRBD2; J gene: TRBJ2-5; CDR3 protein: CAISDLLSGDYQETQYF; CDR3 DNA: TGTGCCATCAGTGATCTCTTAAGCGGGGACTACCAAGAGACCCAGTACTTC
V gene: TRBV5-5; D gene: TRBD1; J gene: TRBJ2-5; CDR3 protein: CASSSTGQGREETQYF; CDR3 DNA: TGTGCCAGCAGCTCAACCGGACAGGGGCGGGAAGAGACCCAGTACTTC
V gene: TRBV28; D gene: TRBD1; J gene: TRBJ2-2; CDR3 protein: CASSPGQLNTGELFF; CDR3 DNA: TGTGCCAGCAGCCCGGGACAGCTGAACACCGGGGAGCTGTTTTTT
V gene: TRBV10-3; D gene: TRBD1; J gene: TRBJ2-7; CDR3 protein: CAISESLPGGTYEQYF; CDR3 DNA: TGTGCCATCAGTGAGAGTCTCCCAGGGGGTACCTACGAGCAGTACTTC
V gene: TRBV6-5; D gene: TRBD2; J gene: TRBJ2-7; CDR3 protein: CASSYLGLADEQYF; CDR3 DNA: TGTGCCAGCAGTTATCTGGGACTAGCGGACGAGCAGTACTTC
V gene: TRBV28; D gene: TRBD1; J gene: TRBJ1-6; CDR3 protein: CASSLYRGGNSPLHF; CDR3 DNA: TGTGCCAGCAGTTTATACAGGGGGGGAAATTCACCCCTCCACTTT
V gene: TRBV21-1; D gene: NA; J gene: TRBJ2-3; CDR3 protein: CASRRTWTSGGDTQYF; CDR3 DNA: TGTGCCAGCAGGAGAACATGGACTAGCGGGGGTGATACGCAGTATTTT